The clone carrying this T cell receptor (beta chain) was observed a few times. The antigen remains undetermined. The data derive from a study of CD8+ T cells in alopecia areata. General study findings and limits: Shared TCR sequences were less clear between patients than in mice, possibly partly from HLA diversity. Many expanded lesional clones remained in scalp and blood on tofacitinib.

Treatment here: oral pan-JAK inhibitor, 5-10 mg twice daily. cDNA prepared by RNA extraction and subsequent reverse transcription served as the template for sequencing. Method: immunoSEQ multiplex PCR; TCRdb's copy keeps in-frame clones and lacks some. Here the sample spans around 70,000 clones, approximately 28% being singletons. The CDR3 extends over 13 amino acids. Deletions cut 3 bases from V and 0 bases from J, with 6 bases between. The germline V gene encodes CDR1 SQVTM and CDR2 ANQGSEA. The sequence was collected from a human donor with alopecia areata. This sample comprised CD8+ T cells sorted from blood, obtained at week 4, from a patient treated with tofacitinib. This rearrangement joins TRBV29-1 to TRBJ1-5, with D unclear. The CDR3 nucleotides read TGCAGCGTTGAGGAGTATAGCAATCAGCCCCAGCATTTT. It is translated as CSVEEYSNQPQHF.